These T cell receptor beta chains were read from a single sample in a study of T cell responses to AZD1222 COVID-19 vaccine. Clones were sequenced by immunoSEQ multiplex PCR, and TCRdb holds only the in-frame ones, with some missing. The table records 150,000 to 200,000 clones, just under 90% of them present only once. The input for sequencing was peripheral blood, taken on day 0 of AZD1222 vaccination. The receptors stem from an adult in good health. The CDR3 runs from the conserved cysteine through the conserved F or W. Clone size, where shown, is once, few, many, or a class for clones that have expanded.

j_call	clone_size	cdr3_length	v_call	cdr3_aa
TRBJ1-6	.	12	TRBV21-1	CASSKGFSPLHF
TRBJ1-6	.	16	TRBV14	CASSQILASGTPPLHF
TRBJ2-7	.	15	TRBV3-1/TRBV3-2	CASSQENSLTYEQYF
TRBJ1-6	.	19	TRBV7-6	CASSLAAGARSSYNSPLHF
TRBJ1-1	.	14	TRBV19	CASILRGSDTEAFF
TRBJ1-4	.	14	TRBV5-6	CASSSPVGIEKLFF
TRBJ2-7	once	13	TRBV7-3	CASSSPPTYEQYF
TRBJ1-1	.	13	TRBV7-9	CASSLRGNTEAFF
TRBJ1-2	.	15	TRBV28	CASSDPDRATWGYTF
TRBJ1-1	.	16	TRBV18	CASSPLGGVLNTEAFF
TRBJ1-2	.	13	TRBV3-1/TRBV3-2	CASSLTRDSGYTF
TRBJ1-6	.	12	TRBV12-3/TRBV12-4	CASREGNSPLHF
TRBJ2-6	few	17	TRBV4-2	CASSQDGSLSGANVLTF
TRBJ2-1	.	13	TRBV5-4	CASSLVGYNEQFF